The 14 T cell receptor beta chains in this list originate from one sample, sequenced in a study of CD8 T cells in ankylosing spondylitis. Findings and caveats of the study: A TCR beta motif of 7 to 9 highly homologous variants seemed to mark ankylosing spondylitis blood.

These receptors have no known antigen. TCRdb redid the calling of the 5' RACE reads with MiXCR, one entry per CDR3 protein. The table includes about 540,000 distinct CDR3 sequences, 10% to 15% detected once. Sample: blood, either unsorted or a sorted T cell fraction (not recorded which). The receptors originated from a male donor with ankylosing spondylitis.

V and J are TRBV7-9 and TRBJ2-1, with 10 bases matching TRBD1. The V gene's germline CDR1 is SEHNR and CDR2 FQNEAQ (reference sequence). J was trimmed by 4 bases and V by 0 bases; bases with no gene match: 3. The CDR3 consists of 16 residues. The CDR3 spells CASSLARQGAYNEQFF. In DNA form, the CDR3 reads TGTGCCAGCAGCTTAGCGCGACAGGGGGCTTACAATGAGCAGTTCTTC.

This clonotype appeared many times. V gene TRBV25-1 combines with J gene TRBJ1-6; 8 bases match TRBD1. This CDR3 region has 18 residues. V trimming: 4 bases; J trimming: 4 bases; junction bases outside the gene matches: 12. Germline values: CDR1 MGHDK, CDR2 SYGVNS. The CDR3 DNA reads as TGTGCCAGCAGTGCCTATGCCCCCCAGGGGGCTTATAATTCACCCCTCCACTTT. As protein: CASSAYAPQGAYNSPLHF. Variable domain in full (rest from reference TRBV25-1 and TRBJ1-6): EADIYQTPRYLVIGTGKKITLECSQTMGHDKMYWYQQDPGMELHLIHYSYGVNSTEKGDLSSESTVSRIRTEHFPLTLESARPSHTSQYLCASSAYAPQGAYNSPLHFGNGTRLTVT.

This clonotype showed up just a few times. The chain carries TRBV11-2 and TRBJ2-7; TRBD2 might be the D (7 bases). With 3 bases removed from V and 3 bases from J, the gap between germline ends came to 18 bases. The CDR3 is 16 residues long. Germline CDR1 and CDR2: SGHAT and FQNNGV. CDR3 sequence: CASSFGRGAQIYEQYV. CDR3 nucleotides: TGTGCCAGCAGCTTCGGTCGGGGGGCGCAGATCTACGAGCAGTACGTC.

The CDR3 nucleotides are TGTGCTAGTGGTTTGACCATCAGACAGGGGAACACCGGGGAGCTGTTTTTT. Its protein product is CASGLTIRQGNTGELFF. V and J are TRBV12-5 and TRBJ2-2, with 7 bases fitting TRBD1. Germline values: CDR1 LGHNT, CDR2 FRNRAP. The V and J ends lost 2 bases and 1 base, in that order; junction bases with no gene match: 7. CDR3 size: 17 residues.

This clonotype was seen a few times. The chain employs TRBV6-2 or TRBV6-3 and TRBJ2-7; either TRBD1 or TRBD2 may supply D (5 bases each). This CDR3 spans 12 amino acids. Germline V gives CDR1 MNHEY, CDR2 SVGEGT. V gave up 4 bases and J gave up 8 bases, with 12 bases separating them. CDR3 DNA sequence: TGTGCCAGCAGTTCCCGGGACGGCAAGCAGTACGTC. Protein product: CASSSRDGKQYV.

This clonotype was seen repeatedly, ten times or more. The chain links TRBV5-6 to TRBJ2-5, with 8 bases matching TRBD1. The V segment lost 2 bases and the J segment 4 bases; nucleotides outside the gene matches: 13. The CDR3 consists of 17 residues. Germline CDR1 SGHDT, CDR2 YYEEEE. The CDR3 is CASSFLRDRHGGETQYF. The CDR3 region has the DNA TGTGCCAGCAGCTTTCTCCGGGACAGGCATGGAGGAGAGACCCAGTACTTC.

The chain couples TRBV4-1 to TRBJ1-6, with 7 bases identical to TRBD1. Trimming removed 0 bases from V and 0 bases from J; junction bases left unmatched: 5. CDR1 MGHRA and CDR2 YSYEKL come from the germline V gene. The CDR3 has 18 residues. The CDR3 DNA sequence: TGCGCCAGCAGCCAAGATTTCAGGGGGAGCTCCTATAATTCACCCCTCCACTTT. It is translated as CASSQDFRGSSYNSPLHF.

With respect to this clonotype: A read error may explain this, as a much larger clone is one base away. This chain connects TRBV7-2 to TRBJ2-3; D gene unclear. Between the trimmed V and J ends, which lost 7 bases and 2 bases, there was a span of 7 bases. The CDR3 length is 12 residues. The V gene's germline CDR1 is SGHTA and CDR2 FQGNSA. The CDR3 reads CASTPPTDTQYF. In nucleotides, the CDR3 is TGTGCCAGCACCCCCCCCACAGATACGCAGTATTTT.

This chain uses TRBV28 with TRBJ2-7; TRBD2 matches 10 bases. The germline V gene has CDR1 MDHEN and CDR2 SYDVKM. With V trimmed by 4 bases and J by 4 bases, 7 bases remained unmatched. The CDR3 spans 15 residues. The chain's CDR3 is CASSSFSGGLYEQYV. The CDR3 DNA reads as TGTGCCAGCAGTTCCTTTAGCGGGGGGCTTTACGAGCAGTACGTC.

This clonotype was counted a few times. The rearrangement joins TRBV3-1 to TRBJ1-6; D gene ambiguous. V lost 6 bases to trimming and J lost 6 bases, with 18 bases between them. Germline values: CDR1 LGHDT, CDR2 YNNKEL (reference sequence). The CDR3 loop spans 16 amino acids. The DNA of the CDR3 is TGTGCCAGCAGTTCGGCGAGAGGCAGCCTTAATTCACCCCTCCACTTT. It encodes CASSSARGSLNSPLHF.

This clonotype showed up just a few times. The chain recombines TRBV7-2 with TRBJ2-7, with 10 bases matching TRBD2. V lost 4 bases to trimming and J lost 4 bases; unmatched junction nucleotides: 10. This CDR3 has 16 amino acids. Germline values: CDR1 SGHTA, CDR2 FQGNSA. This CDR3 is CASSSGLQREGYEQYF. CDR3 DNA sequence: TGTGCCAGCAGCTCCGGTTTACAGCGGGAGGGTTACGAGCAGTACTTC.

This chain uses TRBV11-2 with TRBJ2-7, with a tentative D call TRBD1 (5 bases). The CDR3 spans 18 residues. V lost 0 bases, J lost 1 base, and 19 bases lay in between. CDR1 and CDR2 (germline): SGHAT, FQNNGV. The CDR3 bases are TGTGCCAGCAGCTTAGAGCGACAGACTCTTCCACCTTCCTACGAGCAGTACGTC. The encoded protein is CASSLERQTLPPSYEQYV.

This clonotype was detected only a few times. This sequence joins TRBV20-1 and TRBJ2-6; TRBD2 might be the D (6 bases). This CDR3 region has 18 residues. V was pared by 2 bases and J by 2 bases, with 19 bases between. In germline, CDR1 is DFQATT, CDR2 SNEGSKA (reference sequence). Written as DNA, the CDR3 is TGCAGTGCTAGACGACTGAGTTCGGGACTTACTGGGGCCAACGTCCTGACTTTC. Amino acid sequence: CSARRLSSGLTGANVLTF.

J is TRBJ2-7 and V is TRBV18; TRBD2 might be the D (5 bases). This CDR3 comprises 13 residues. V gave up 3 bases and J gave up 5 bases, with 11 bases separating them. From germline, CDR1 is KGHSH and CDR2 LQKENI. The CDR3 DNA sequence: TGTGCCAGCTCACCCTCCGGGGTACACGAGCAGTACGTC. Its translation: CASSPSGVHEQYV.